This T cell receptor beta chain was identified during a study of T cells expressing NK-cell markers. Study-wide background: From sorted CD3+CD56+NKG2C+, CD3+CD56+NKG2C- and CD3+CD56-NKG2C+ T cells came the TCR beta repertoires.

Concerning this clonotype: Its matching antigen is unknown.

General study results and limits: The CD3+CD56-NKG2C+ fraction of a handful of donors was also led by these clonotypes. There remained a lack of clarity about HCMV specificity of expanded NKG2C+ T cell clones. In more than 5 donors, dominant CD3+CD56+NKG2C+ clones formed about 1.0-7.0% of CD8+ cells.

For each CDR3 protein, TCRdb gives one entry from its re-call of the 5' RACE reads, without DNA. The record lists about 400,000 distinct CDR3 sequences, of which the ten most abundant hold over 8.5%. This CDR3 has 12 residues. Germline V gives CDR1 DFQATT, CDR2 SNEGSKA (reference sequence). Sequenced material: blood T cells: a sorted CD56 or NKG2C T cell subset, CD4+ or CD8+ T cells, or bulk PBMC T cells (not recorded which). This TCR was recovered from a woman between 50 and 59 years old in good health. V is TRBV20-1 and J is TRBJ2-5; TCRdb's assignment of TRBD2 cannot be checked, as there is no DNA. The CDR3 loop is CSTTSGGETQYF.